The rows below give T cell receptor beta chains drawn from one sample of a study of blood T cell repertoires in COVID-19. Assay used: immunoSEQ multiplex PCR; TCRdb lists only in-frame clones, some missing. The data contain a few hundred thousand clones, approximately 84% of them singletons. The source material was PBMCs or T cells enriched from blood (not recorded which). These receptors were taken from a woman between 18 and 29 years old who had recovered from COVID-19. Each CDR3 is given with its conserved first and last residue. The order of the fields is J gene, V gene, D gene, clone size, CDR3 DNA, CDR3 protein. The D gene is left open where the match is weak. Clone size is shown for a subset of rows, as once, few, many or a class of expanded clone.

TRBJ1-5	TRBV7-9	-	-	TGTGCCAGCAGCCTTAAGGGGGATCAGCCCCAGCATTTT	CASSLKGDQPQHF
TRBJ1-1	TRBV4-2	TRBD1	-	TGTGCCAGCAGCCAAGATCTTGACAGGGTGGGAGCTTTCTTT	CASSQDLDRVGAFF
TRBJ2-7	TRBV3-1/TRBV3-2	TRBD2	-	TGTGCCAGCAGCCAAATCGGGGGGTACGAGCAGTACTTC	CASSQIGGYEQYF
TRBJ2-7	TRBV28	-	-	TGTGCCAGCAGTTTACAATCCTACGAGCAGTACTTC	CASSLQSYEQYF
TRBJ2-3	TRBV24-1	-	once	TGTGCCACCAGGGGAGAGGAGTCAGATACGCAGTATTTT	CATRGEESDTQYF
TRBJ1-1	TRBV2	TRBD1	-	TGTGCCAGCAGGGAGACAGGGGAGGATACTGAAGCTTTCTTT	CASRETGEDTEAFF
TRBJ1-2	TRBV6-5	-	-	TGTGCCAGCAGTCCCCTGGGGCATGGCTACACCTTC	CASSPLGHGYTF
TRBJ1-2	TRBV11-2	-	-	TGTGCCAGCAGCTTTCGTTTAGGGGATGGCTACACCTTC	CASSFRLGDGYTF
TRBJ1-1	TRBV7-9	-	-	TGTGCCAGCAGCATAACCTGGCGTCTTCGAGGAGGGACTGAAGCTTTCTTT	CASSITWRLRGGTEAFF
TRBJ1-1	TRBV5-4	-	-	TGTGCCAGCAGCCTGGAACAGTGGGACACTGAAGCTTTCTTT	CASSLEQWDTEAFF
TRBJ2-7	TRBV29-1	-	-	TGCAGCGTTGACCAGGGAGGAGTCTCCTACGAGCAGTACTTC	CSVDQGGVSYEQYF
TRBJ2-7	TRBV29-1	TRBD2	-	TGCAGCGTTGAAGTAGGGACTAGTTGGGGACAAGGTGACTACGAGCAGTACTTC	CSVEVGTSWGQGDYEQYF
TRBJ1-2	TRBV7-9	-	-	TGTGCCAGCAGCCGGGGTGATGCCTTGGGTGGCTACACCTTC	CASSRGDALGGYTF
TRBJ2-7	TRBV19	-	-	TGTGCCAGTAGTACCAATTACGAGGAGCAGTACTTC	CASSTNYEEQYF
TRBJ2-7	TRBV18	TRBD1	-	TGTGCCAGCTCACCCACTCAGCCCGGACAGGGGGCGCAAGGCGCGTACTTC	CASSPTQPGQGAQGAYF
TRBJ1-3	TRBV11-2	-	-	TGTGCCAGCAGCTACGGCGGGGGATACTCTGGAAACACCATATATTTT	CASSYGGGYSGNTIYF
TRBJ2-5	TRBV24-1	TRBD1	-	TGTGCCACCAGTCCCGGACAGGGAAAAGAGACCCAGTACTTC	CATSPGQGKETQYF
TRBJ1-2	TRBV19	-	-	TGTGCCAGTACCCGACGCACACAGAACTATGGCTACACCTTC	CASTRRTQNYGYTF
TRBJ2-5	TRBV14	-	-	TGTGCCAGCAGCCAAGATGACGGGGGAGAGACCCAGTACTTC	CASSQDDGGETQYF
TRBJ1-6	TRBV18	-	-	TGTGCCAGCTCACCCCTAGTGAGGGGGAATTCACCCCTCCACTTT	CASSPLVRGNSPLHF
TRBJ1-4	TRBV18	TRBD1	-	TGTGCCAGCTCGCCCAGGGGGCTGACTAATGAAAAACTGTTTTTT	CASSPRGLTNEKLFF
TRBJ1-1	TRBV27	-	-	TGTGCCAGCAGTCCTCCCCCGGGAACTGAAGCTTTCTTT	CASSPPPGTEAFF
TRBJ2-7	TRBV5-1	TRBD2	-	TGCGCCAGCAGCGTCAGCGGGAGAAGCTACGAGCAGTACTTC	CASSVSGRSYEQYF
TRBJ2-3	TRBV28	TRBD1	-	TGTGCCAGCAGTACGGACAGGGGAACAGATACGCAGTATTTT	CASSTDRGTDTQYF
TRBJ2-3	TRBV5-4	TRBD1	-	TGTGCCAGCAGCCCCCGACAGGGGGCCCCAGATACGCAGTATTTT	CASSPRQGAPDTQYF
TRBJ2-3	TRBV7-8	-	-	TGTGCCAGCAGCTTGGGCGAGATCACAGATACGCAGTATTTT	CASSLGEITDTQYF
TRBJ1-6	TRBV9	-	-	TGTGCCAGCAGCGTAGGAGATGGTCGGGGGAGCTCCTATAATTCACCCCTCCACTTT	CASSVGDGRGSSYNSPLHF
TRBJ2-1	TRBV25-1	-	-	TGTGCCAGCAGTGAGGGAGGGGGGACCCCCGGAATCTTC	CASSEGGGTPGIF
TRBJ1-5	TRBV2	-	-	TGTGCCAGCAGTGCTTTACAGGGAGAATTGAGCAATCAGCCCCAGCATTTT	CASSALQGELSNQPQHF
TRBJ1-4	TRBV6-1	-	few	TGTGCCAGCAGTGAAGTGGGGGGAGGTGGTAATGAAAAACTGTTTTTT	CASSEVGGGGNEKLFF
TRBJ2-7	TRBV12-5	-	-	TGTGCTAGTGTCGGGGGAAATGTCTACGAGCAGTACTTC	CASVGGNVYEQYF
TRBJ1-5	TRBV29-1	-	few	TGCAGCGTTGAACTGGGAGTCGGGCAGCCCCAGCATTTT	CSVELGVGQPQHF
TRBJ2-7	TRBV2	-	-	TGTGCCAGCAGTTACACGGGGGAGCAGTACTTC	CASSYTGEQYF
TRBJ1-1	TRBV19	TRBD1	-	TGTGCCAGTAGGACAGGGGCAGCGGGGGGTACTGAAGCTTTCTTT	CASRTGAAGGTEAFF
TRBJ1-4	TRBV2	-	-	TGTGCCAGCCTCCTTACTACAACTAATGAAAAACTGTTTTTT	CASLLTTTNEKLFF
TRBJ1-2	TRBV3-1/TRBV3-2	-	-	TGTGCCAGCAGCCAGGACATCGGGCATTCCTATGGCTACACCTTC	CASSQDIGHSYGYTF
TRBJ1-1	TRBV10-3	TRBD1	-	TGTGCCATCAGCTCAGGACAGGGGCAAACTGAAGCTTTCTTT	CAISSGQGQTEAFF
TRBJ2-7	TRBV19	TRBD2	-	TGTGCCACTTCGACTAGCGTAAGCTCCTACGAGCAGTACTTC	CATSTSVSSYEQYF
TRBJ2-2	TRBV30	TRBD2	once	TGTGCCTGGAGGGCGGGAGATCGAGACACCGGGGAGCTGTTTTTT	CAWRAGDRDTGELFF
TRBJ2-3	TRBV6-5	TRBD1	-	TGTGCCAGCAGTTACAGCAGGGGGAGCACAGATACGCAGTATTTT	CASSYSRGSTDTQYF
TRBJ1-2	TRBV30	-	-	TGTGCCTGGAGTGCCTTGGACAGAGATGGCTACACCTTC	CAWSALDRDGYTF
TRBJ1-3	TRBV6-1	-	once	TGTGCCAGCAGTGAATGGGGCCCGAGCTCTGGAAACACCATATATTTT	CASSEWGPSSGNTIYF
TRBJ1-1	TRBV7-9	TRBD1	-	TGTGCCAGCAGCTTTGGCGGGGGACAGGGGGTTCGGACTGAAGCTTTCTTT	CASSFGGGQGVRTEAFF
TRBJ1-5	TRBV5-8	TRBD1	-	TGTGCCAGCAGCTCCGCCAATACCGGGACAGGGAATCAGCCCCAGCATTTT	CASSSANTGTGNQPQHF
TRBJ2-5	TRBV7-8	TRBD2	-	TGTGCCAGCAGCTCGTTAGCGGGAGGCACCCAAGAGACCCAGTACTTC	CASSSLAGGTQETQYF
TRBJ1-5	TRBV28	-	-	TGTGCCAGCAGTGTAGCCGGGAATCACAATCAGCCCCAGCATTTT	CASSVAGNHNQPQHF
TRBJ1-6	TRBV4-2	-	-	TGTGCCAGCAGCCAACCCGGGAGCCCCTATAATTCACCCCTCCACTTT	CASSQPGSPYNSPLHF
TRBJ2-7	TRBV9	TRBD1	-	TGTGCCAGCAGCCCTCACCGGGACAGGGCCTCCTACGAGCAGTACTTC	CASSPHRDRASYEQYF
TRBJ2-6	TRBV30	-	-	TGTGCCTGGAGTGTACTTCCGAACTCTGGGGCCAACGTCCTGACTTTC	CAWSVLPNSGANVLTF
TRBJ2-5	TRBV21-1	-	-	TGTGCCAGCAGCAAAGCATATCTGACCGGGTGCCAAGAGACCCAGTACTTC	CASSKAYLTGCQETQYF
TRBJ1-6	TRBV27	-	-	TGTGCCAGCAGTTTCTCTCTCAGGATTAGCTCCTATAATTCACCCCTCCACTTT	CASSFSLRISSYNSPLHF
TRBJ2-5	TRBV11-3	TRBD2	-	TGTGCCAGCAGCCCCGGGACTAGCGGGGGCCAAGAGACCCAGTACTTC	CASSPGTSGGQETQYF
TRBJ2-4	TRBV21-1	-	-	TGTGCCAGCAGCCCCGAGGGGGTTGGGGACATTCAGTACTTC	CASSPEGVGDIQYF
TRBJ1-5	TRBV2	-	-	TGTGCCAGCAGTGATTCGACAGTCTCTCAGCCCCAGCATTTT	CASSDSTVSQPQHF
TRBJ1-1	TRBV10-2	-	-	TGCGCCAGCAGTGACGGGGGAAACACTGAAGCTTTCTTT	CASSDGGNTEAFF
TRBJ1-1	TRBV12-5	TRBD1	-	TGTGCTAGTGGCCGAACAGGGGGCACTGAAGCTTTCTTT	CASGRTGGTEAFF
TRBJ1-2	TRBV30	-	-	TGTGCCTGGAGGACATCCAACTATGGCTACACCTTC	CAWRTSNYGYTF
TRBJ1-1	TRBV5-1	TRBD1	-	TGCGCCAGCAGCTCTGGACAGGGGTCCGCTATGAACACTGAAGCTTTCTTT	CASSSGQGSAMNTEAFF
TRBJ1-2	TRBV28	-	-	TGTGCCAGCCATACAGGGAATGGCTACACCTTC	CASHTGNGYTF